These 20 T cell receptor beta chains originate from one sample sequenced in a study of cytomegalovirus exposure and HLA in healthy donors. 60 Vbeta and 13 Jbeta primers were used in PCR. The table came from immunoSEQ multiplex PCR; TCRdb's copy has only in-frame clones and leaves some out. The table shows over 150,000 clones, with around nine tenths occurring only once. Material for sequencing was PBMCs. Receptors originate from a woman aged 25 to 39 in good health and CMV-seronegative.

This clone was seen just once. This sequence joins TRBV7-6 and TRBJ2-2, with D perhaps TRBD2 (6 bases). V dropped 5 bases and J dropped 9 bases, with 22 bases sitting between them. This CDR3 has 16 residues. Germline V gene lookup returns CDR1 SGHVS and CDR2 FNYEAQ. CDR3: CASSTIKRRDARELFF. The CDR3 DNA is TGTGCCAGCAGCACCATCAAGCGGAGGGATGCCCGGGAGCTGTTTTTT. Full variable domain (outside the CDR3, taken from reference TRBV7-6 and TRBJ2-2): GAGVSQSPRYKVTKRGQDVALRCDPISGHVSLYWYRQALGQGPEFLTYFNYEAQQDKSGLPNDRFSAERPEGSISTLTIQRTEQRDSAMYRCASSTIKRRDARELFFGEGSRLTVL.

This clone was recorded only once. The rearrangement links TRBV28 to TRBJ2-7; D unresolved. CDR1 MDHEN and CDR2 SYDVKM come from the germline V gene. V was clipped by 5 bases and J by 0 bases, with 14 bases between them. This CDR3 is 15 amino acids long. CDR3 loop: CASSPLILVSYEQYF. The DNA of the CDR3 is TGTGCCAGCAGTCCCTTAATCCTCGTCTCCTACGAGCAGTACTTC.

The gene calls are TRBV27 and TRBJ1-2; TRBD1 matches 11 bases. The CDR3 covers 14 residues. V shed 2 bases, J shed 4 bases, and the junction held 0 bases outside the gene matches. CDR1 and CDR2 from the germline V gene are MNHEY and SMNVEV (reference sequence). DNA for the CDR3: TGTGCCAGCAGTTTAGGGACAGGGGGCTATGGCTACACCTTC. Amino acids: CASSLGTGGYGYTF.

This clone was observed a single time. The CDR3 loop reads CASSGDRGFSYEQYF. CDR3 coding DNA: TGTGCCAGCAGCGGAGACAGGGGCTTCTCCTACGAGCAGTACTTC. The chain recombines TRBV6-1 with TRBJ2-7, with 8 bases matching TRBD1. Trimming at V came to 6 bases and at J to 0 bases, leaving 7 bases not matched to a gene. This CDR3 is 15 amino acids long. Per germline, CDR1 MNHNS and CDR2 SASEGT.

This clone showed up just once. The rearrangement uses TRBV6-1 and TRBJ2-2; 14 bases are shared with TRBD2. CDR1 and CDR2 from the germline V gene are MNHNS and SASEGT. CDR3 length equals 14 residues. V lost 9 bases and J lost 9; bases outside the gene matches: 6. Written as DNA, the CDR3 is TGTGCCAGTCGACTAGCGGGAGGGATCAGGGAGCTGTTTTTT. As protein: CASRLAGGIRELFF.

V gene TRBV18 combines with J gene TRBJ2-5; 11 nucleotides align to TRBD2. CDR1 and CDR2 from the germline V gene are KGHSH and LQKENI. Trimming cost V 2 bases and J 0 bases; bases outside gene matches: 8. The CDR3 covers 18 residues. The CDR3 region is CASSPRLAGGPNQETQYF. CDR3 sequence (DNA): TGTGCCAGCTCACCAAGGCTAGCGGGAGGACCTAACCAAGAGACCCAGTACTTC.

Of note for this clone: Relative to the germline gene, one junction end is altered; a read error may explain this. The chain has TRBV7-2 and TRBJ2-7; no clear D. There are 14 residues in the CDR3. Germline CDR1 and CDR2: SGHTA and FQGNSA. CDR3 loop: CASSLDRGPYERYF. The CDR3 bases are TGTGCCAGCAGCTTAGATCGCGGTCCCTACGAGCGGTACTTC.

This chain connects TRBV28 to TRBJ1-5; TRBD1 matches 7 bases. With 4 bases clipped from V and 0 bases from J, the junction kept 9 bases outside the gene matches. Germline loops: CDR1 MDHEN, CDR2 SYDVKM. The CDR3 runs to 17 residues. The CDR3 nucleotides read TGTGCCAGCAGTTGGGGACAGACAAGTTATAGCAATCAGCCCCAGCATTTT. Protein: CASSWGQTSYSNQPQHF.

V is TRBV28 and J is TRBJ2-5; TRBD1 agrees at 12 bases. CDR3 length: 15 residues. Germline CDR1 reads MDHEN; CDR2 reads SYDVKM. The V segment lost 4 bases and the J segment 11 bases; nucleotides outside the gene matches: 11. The CDR3 reads CASSSLGTGGYEQYF. The CDR3 DNA sequence: TGTGCCAGCAGTTCATTGGGGACAGGGGGCTATGAGCAGTACTTC.

V gene TRBV28 combines with J gene TRBJ1-2, with unresolved D. The CDR3 consists of 17 residues. Trimming stripped 5 bases from V and 3 bases from J, with 22 bases between. Germline loops: CDR1 MDHEN, CDR2 SYDVKM. The CDR3 nucleotides are TGTGCCAGCAGTCCCCCAGTCCGGGGAGGGAGGGACTATGGCTACACCTTC. Amino acid sequence: CASSPPVRGGRDYGYTF.

The J gene is TRBJ1-1, the V gene TRBV6-1, with D uncertain. The V gene's germline CDR1 is MNHNS and CDR2 SASEGT. The CDR3 covers 14 residues. V lost 0 bases, J lost 8 bases, and 13 bases lay in between. Here the CDR3 reads CASSEAGTSAEAFF. In DNA form, the CDR3 reads TGTGCCAGCAGTGAAGCCGGTACGAGCGCGGAAGCTTTCTTT.

In its sample, this clone was seen once. V gene TRBV6-1 combines with J gene TRBJ2-1; 7 bases are shared with TRBD1. The CDR3 totals 13 residues. Germline assignment: CDR1 MNHNS and CDR2 SASEGT. Trimming took 7 bases from V and 6 from J; bases not matched to a gene: 6. For the CDR3, the DNA is TGTGCCAGCAACCGCCGGGACAGCAATGAGCAGTTCTTC. Its translation: CASNRRDSNEQFF.

The chain joins TRBV18 to TRBJ1-1; D is possibly TRBD1 (5 bases). The CDR3 totals 12 residues. CDR1 is KGHSH, CDR2 LQKENI, per germline. Deletions cut 8 bases from V and 5 bases from J, with 12 bases between. The CDR3 nucleotides are TGTGCCAGCCTAGGGGTTGAGACTGAAGCTTTCTTT. Protein product: CASLGVETEAFF.

The V gene is TRBV4-3, the J gene TRBJ1-4; possible D gene TRBD1, 6 bases. V lost 3 bases, J lost 1 base, and 9 bases lay in between. Per germline, CDR1 LGHNA and CDR2 YSLEER. CDR3 length: 15 amino acids. CDR3 sequence reads: CASSHGRGTNEKLFF. CDR3 nucleotide sequence: TGCGCCAGCAGCCACGGCAGGGGAACTAATGAAAAACTGTTTTTT.

V and J are TRBV2 and TRBJ1-2, with D uncertain. Germline assignment: CDR1 SNHLY and CDR2 FYNNEI. The V end lost 10 bases, the J end lost 4 bases, and 7 bases lay between the germline ends. The CDR3 is made up of 10 amino acids. CDR3 nucleotides: TGTGCCACACAGTTCTATGGCTACACCTTC. Translated: CATQFYGYTF.

The chain links TRBV10-3 to TRBJ1-4, with a possible D match to TRBD1 (6 bases). CDR1 ENHRY and CDR2 SYGVKD come from the germline V gene. This CDR3 comprises 15 residues. V lost 5 bases, J lost 1 base, and 11 bases lay in between. CDR3 sequence (DNA): TGTGCCATCAGTCAGGGGCTACGAACTAATGAAAAACTGTTTTTT. Amino acid sequence: CAISQGLRTNEKLFF.

The genes are TRBV7-9 and TRBJ2-5; TRBD2 agrees at 9 bases. CDR1 SEHNR and CDR2 FQNEAQ come from the germline V gene (reference sequence). This CDR3 contains 14 residues. V trimming: 3 bases; J trimming: 5 bases; junction bases outside the gene matches: 4. The CDR3 DNA reads TGTGCCAGCAGCTTTAGCGGGGGAGGGGAGACCCAGTACTTC. Its translation: CASSFSGGGETQYF.

DNA of the CDR3: TGTGCCAGCAGCCGCGACAGAGATAATTCACCCCTCCACTTT. Translating gives CASSRDRDNSPLHF. The V and J genes are TRBV4-2 and TRBJ1-6; TRBD1 might be the D (5 bases). Between the trimmed V and J ends, which lost 4 bases and 5 bases, there was a span of 9 bases. This CDR3 is built from 14 residues. Germline CDR1 and CDR2: LGHNA and YNFKEQ.

The rearrangement joins TRBV20-1 to TRBJ2-5; D remains unclear. Between the trimmed V and J ends, which lost 1 base and 6 bases, there was a span of 6 bases. The CDR3 contains 11 residues. The germline gives CDR1 DFQATT, CDR2 SNEGSKA (reference sequence). CDR3 coding DNA: TGCAGTGCTAGAGGGGCTCAGACCCAGTACTTC. It codes for CSARGAQTQYF.

This clone was observed a single time. V usage is TRBV28 and J usage is TRBJ2-1, with TRBD2 identical over 14 bases. This CDR3 region has 16 residues. J was trimmed by 7 bases and V by 6 bases; bases with no gene match: 8. Germline assignment: CDR1 MDHEN and CDR2 SYDVKM. The CDR3: CASRTLGLAGGNEQFF. DNA of the CDR3: TGTGCCAGCAGGACACTAGGACTAGCGGGAGGAAATGAGCAGTTCTTC.